The sample holds one count of the clone carrying this TCR beta chain. The data originate from a study of OX40 agonist ivuxolimab in advanced cancers. TCRdb's table, derived via immunoSEQ multiplex PCR, lists solely in-frame clones and lacks some. The sample holds around 83,000 clones; 65% to 85% are singletons and the top ten take roughly 6.6%. The germline V gene encodes CDR1 GTSNPN and CDR2 SVGIG (reference sequence). V lost 2 bases to trimming and J lost 4 bases; unmatched junction nucleotides: 2. CDR3 length: 12 residues. The rearrangement links TRBV30 to TRBJ2-7, with 7 bases that match TRBD1. This receptor was identified in an adult with an advanced solid tumor such as melanoma, head and neck, liver or kidney cancer. Sequencing used CD4+ or CD8+ T cells sorted from blood, obtained in a trial of the OX40 agonist ivuxolimab. CDR3 region: CAWSKQGYEQYF. DNA for the CDR3: TGTGCCTGGAGTAAACAGGGGTACGAGCAGTACTTC.